The 13 T cell receptor beta chains below were found in one sample sequenced in a study of vaccination effects on CD4 cells after COVID-19. No cognate antigen is known for these TCRs. Method: immunoSEQ multiplex PCR; TCRdb's copy keeps in-frame clones and lacks some. The sample shows tens of thousands of clones, around 78% of them seen only once. Sequencing followed a ViraFEST assay step that expanded antigen-specific CD4+ T cells with viral peptide pools. At the end of about 9 days of culture, CD4+ T cells were isolated. Among the vaccine recipients, none had a prior SARS-CoV-2 infection, and nucleocapsid antibodies were negative. The material was CD4+ T cells from PBMCs cultured with HCoV-OC43 spike peptides, obtained before COVID-19 vaccination. Indicated subset: HCoV-OC43 spike overlapping peptide pool stimulation. These TCRs come from a human donor who received a COVID-19 vaccine.

The chain employs TRBV6-5 and TRBJ2-7; the match to TRBD1 covers 12 bases. The CDR3 covers 15 residues. V shed 5 bases and J 7 bases; nucleotides not matched to a gene: 9. The V gene's germline CDR1 is MNHEY and CDR2 SVGAGI. The CDR3: CASSKGQGAPGEQYF. The CDR3 DNA sequence: TGTGCCAGCAGTAAGGGACAGGGGGCGCCGGGTGAGCAGTACTTC.

This chain joins TRBV7-2 and TRBJ2-7; D may match TRBD1 or TRBD2 (6 bases each). The ends were cut back, 3 bases at V and 7 bases at J, with 13 bases in the middle. Germline CDR1 and CDR2: SGHTA and FQGNSA. There are 13 residues in the CDR3. CDR3 amino acids: CASSFEGGAEQYF. CDR3 bases: TGTGCCAGCAGCTTCGAGGGGGGCGCAGAGCAGTACTTC.

The chain recombines TRBV24-1 with TRBJ1-4, with 7 bases matching TRBD1. V gave up 3 bases and J gave up 7 bases; unmatched junction bases: 7. Per the germline V gene, CDR1 is KGHDR and CDR2 is SFDVKD. The CDR3 totals 15 residues. CDR3 sequence reads: CATSDQRGRREKLFF. Here the CDR3 DNA reads TGTGCCACCAGTGATCAGAGGGGGCGCCGTGAAAAACTGTTTTTT.

The chain employs TRBV6-1 and TRBJ1-2; weak D call: TRBD1 (6 bases). V was shortened by 2 bases and J by 8 bases, with 15 bases between the two germline ends. CDR1 MNHNS and CDR2 SASEGT come from the germline V gene. The CDR3 has 14 amino acids. The CDR3 sequence: CASSEWRGAAGYTF. CDR3 DNA: TGTGCCAGCAGTGAATGGCGGGGGGCCGCCGGCTACACCTTC.

This clone came up a few times. This rearrangement joins TRBV19 to TRBJ2-1; no definite D call. The CDR3 is 17 amino acids. Trimming stripped 4 bases from V and 0 bases from J, with 16 bases between. Germline V lookup: CDR1 LNHDA, CDR2 SQIVND (reference sequence). This chain's CDR3 is CASSTTKDASSYNEQFF. The CDR3 DNA reads TGTGCCAGTAGTACTACTAAGGACGCCAGCTCCTACAATGAGCAGTTCTTC.

The gene calls are TRBV18 and TRBJ1-2, with TRBD1 as a possible D gene (6 bases). There are 13 residues in the CDR3. Trimming shortened V by 2 bases and J by 6 bases, and 10 bases separated the two germline ends. Germline V CDR1 and CDR2: KGHSH, LQKENI. For the CDR3, the DNA is TGTGCCAGCTCACCAGCAGGGGTTAATGGCTACACCTTC. This translates into CASSPAGVNGYTF.

This chain links TRBV14 with TRBJ2-5, with TRBD2 identical over 14 bases. With V trimmed by 4 bases and J by 5 bases, 12 bases remained unmatched. From germline, CDR1 is SGHDN and CDR2 FVKESK. This CDR3 has 18 amino acids. CDR3 loop: CASSPSGLAGGRGETQYF. As DNA, the CDR3 is TGTGCCAGCAGCCCCTCCGGACTAGCGGGGGGCAGAGGGGAGACCCAGTACTTC.

The V call is TRBV23-1, the J call TRBJ2-3, with D possibly TRBD2 on 7 matching bases. TRBV23-1 is an open reading frame, and its role is uncertain. There are 15 residues in the CDR3. The V end was cut by 4 bases, the J end by 3 bases, with 14 bases between. The CDR3 loop reads CASSPGGGETDTQYF. As DNA, the CDR3 is TGCGCCAGCAGTCCTGGGGGGGGCGAAACAGATACGCAGTATTTT.

The chain is built from TRBV24-1 and TRBJ1-3; D gene unclear. The CDR3 length is 13 residues. Germline CDR1 is KGHDR and CDR2 is SFDVKD. V shed 9 bases and J shed 0 bases, with 8 bases lying between them. CDR3 sequence (DNA): TGTGCCACCGGTGGCCGCTCTGGAAACACCATATATTTT. This translates into CATGGRSGNTIYF.

The chain has TRBV5-1 and TRBJ2-3, with TRBD2 matching over 8 bases. The germline gives CDR1 SGHRS, CDR2 YFSETQ. CDR3 length: 18 residues. V was pared by 1 base and J by 1 base, with 11 bases of the junction left unmatched. The DNA for the CDR3 is TGCGCCAGCAGCTTGATCAATCGGGGGGGCCAGGGCACAGATACGCAGTATTTT. Residues: CASSLINRGGQGTDTQYF.

V is TRBV5-4 and J is TRBJ1-3; D possibly corresponds to TRBD1 (6 bases). The length of the CDR3 is 16 residues. CDR1 SGHNT and CDR2 YYREEE come from the germline V gene (reference sequence). The V and J ends lost 3 bases and 0 bases respectively, with 13 bases between them. The CDR3 region has the DNA TGTGCCAGCAGCTCGGGGGGGCCTACCTCTGGAAACACCATATATTTT. It codes for CASSSGGPTSGNTIYF.

The rearrangement uses TRBV2 and TRBJ1-2; TRBD1 agrees at 9 bases. Trimming took 8 bases from V and 4 from J; bases not matched to a gene: 11. This CDR3 region has 15 residues. The germline V gene encodes CDR1 SNHLY and CDR2 FYNNEI. The CDR3 is CASGLRQGGSYGYTF. CDR3 bases: TGTGCCAGCGGCCTACGACAGGGGGGATCCTATGGCTACACCTTC.

This chain joins TRBV5-1 and TRBJ2-2, with D tentatively TRBD2 (6 bases). The CDR3 runs 15 residues. Per the germline V gene, CDR1 is SGHRS and CDR2 is YFSETQ. Trimming stripped 0 bases from V and 4 bases from J, with 10 bases between. In DNA form, the CDR3 reads TGCGCCAGCAGCTTGGCGGGGGACTCCACCGGGGAGCTGTTTTTT. Residues: CASSLAGDSTGELFF.